This T cell receptor (beta chain) was sequenced in a study of blood T cell repertoires in COVID-19. Study in general: Donors in the United States, Italy and Spain gave samples during acute or convalescent COVID-19. Sample material is recorded as cDNA or gDNA derived from T cells, B-cell-depleted T cells, or PBMCs.

V was trimmed by 7 bases and J by 1 base, leaving 5 bases between them. Germline CDR1 reads DFQATT; CDR2 reads SNEGSKA (reference sequence). The CDR3 length is 11 residues. In the original processing: Estimates of nucleated cell counts were drawn from the amplification of reference gene primers. The repertoire was sequenced with immunoSEQ multiplex PCR; TCRdb's copy has only in-frame clones and lacks some. D and trimming were read from the DNA, whereas the V and J calls and clone size are those reported in that table. The repertoire holds 90,000 to 120,000 clones, with around 87% as singletons. Sample: peripheral blood. The chain employs TRBV20-1 and TRBJ2-1; D remains ambiguous. The source of this sequence is a man aged 45-65 years with acute or convalescent COVID-19. The CDR3 DNA reads TGCAGTGGTTCATCCTACAATGAGCAGTTCTTC. Translated, it gives CSGSSYNEQFF.